This entry describes one T cell receptor (beta chain). Antigen specificity is unknown. This entry belongs to a study of radiotherapy plus CTLA-4 blockade in lung cancer. Findings and caveats of the study: Early shifts in blood T cell clones, with interferon-beta, reportedly predicted response best. Subsequent to radiotherapy plus ipilimumab, tumor-derived TCR clones underwent expansion in blood.

CDR3 length: 16 amino acids. The germline V gene has CDR1 MGHRA and CDR2 YSYEKL. V shed 0 bases, J shed 5 bases, and the junction held 5 bases outside the gene matches. Produced via immunoSEQ multiplex PCR; TCRdb's table is partial and in-frame only. The sample holds tens of thousands of clones, 70% to 80% seen once. The clonotype comes from a human donor with non-small cell lung cancer who had a partial response to radiotherapy plus ipilimumab. V gene TRBV4-1 combines with J gene TRBJ1-2; 11 nucleotides match TRBD1. The source material was peripheral blood, sampled from a patient treated with radiotherapy plus ipilimumab. CDR3 loop: CASSQEGGQGGYGYTF. The CDR3 coding sequence is TGCGCCAGCAGCCAAGAGGGGGGACAGGGGGGGTATGGCTACACCTTC.